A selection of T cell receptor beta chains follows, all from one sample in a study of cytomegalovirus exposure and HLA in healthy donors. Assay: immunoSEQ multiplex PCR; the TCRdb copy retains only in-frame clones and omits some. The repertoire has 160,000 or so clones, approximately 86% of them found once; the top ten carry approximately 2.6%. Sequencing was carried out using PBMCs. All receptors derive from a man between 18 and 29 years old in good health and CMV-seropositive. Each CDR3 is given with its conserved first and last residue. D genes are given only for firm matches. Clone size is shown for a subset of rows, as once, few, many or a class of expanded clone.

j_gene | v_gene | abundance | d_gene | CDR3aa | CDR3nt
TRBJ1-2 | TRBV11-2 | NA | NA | CASSRSRLVNYGYTF | TGTGCCAGCAGTCGTTCCAGGCTGGTTAACTATGGCTACACCTTC
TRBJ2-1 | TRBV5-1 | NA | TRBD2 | CASSPLAGDYNEQFF | TGCGCCAGCAGCCCACTAGCGGGGGATTACAATGAGCAGTTCTTC
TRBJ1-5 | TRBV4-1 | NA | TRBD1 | CASSQERTGEGQPQHF | TGCGCCAGCAGCCAAGAACGGACAGGGGAAGGTCAGCCCCAGCATTTT
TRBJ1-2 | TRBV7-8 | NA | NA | CASSSQGFGYGYTF | TGTGCCAGCAGCTCCCAGGGCTTTGGGTATGGCTACACCTTC
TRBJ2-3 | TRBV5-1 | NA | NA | CASSMGSPSTDTQYF | TGCGCCAGCAGTATGGGGAGCCCTAGCACAGATACGCAGTATTTT
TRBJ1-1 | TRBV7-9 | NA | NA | CASSLSYSGDAFF | TGTGCCAGCAGCTTGAGTTATTCAGGGGATGCTTTCTTT
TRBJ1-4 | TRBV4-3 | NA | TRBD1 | CASSQEGGGDSNEKLFF | TGCGCCAGCAGCCAAGAAGGGGGCGGCGACAGTAATGAAAAACTGTTTTTT
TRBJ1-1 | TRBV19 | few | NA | CASSITGNTEAFF | TGTGCCAGTAGTATAACAGGGAACACTGAAGCTTTCTTT
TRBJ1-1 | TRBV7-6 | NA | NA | CASSLGPPAEAFF | TGTGCCAGCAGCTTAGGTCCCCCAGCTGAAGCTTTCTTT
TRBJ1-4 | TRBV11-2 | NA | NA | CASSFGGGIREKLFF | TGTGCCAGCAGCTTTGGCGGGGGGATTCGGGAAAAACTGTTTTTT
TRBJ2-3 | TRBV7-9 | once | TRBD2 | CASSFTSGSGTDTQYF | TGTGCCAGCAGCTTTACTAGCGGGTCGGGCACAGATACGCAGTATTTT
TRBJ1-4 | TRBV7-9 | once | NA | CASSTQGEREKLFF | TGTGCCAGCAGCACACAGGGAGAAAGGGAAAAACTGTTTTTT
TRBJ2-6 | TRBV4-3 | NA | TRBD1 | CASSQEIQGAYGANVLTF | TGCGCCAGCAGCCAAGAGATCCAGGGGGCTTATGGGGCCAACGTCCTGACTTTC
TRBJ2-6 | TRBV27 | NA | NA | CASSFSVSGANVLTF | TGTGCCAGCAGTTTTAGCGTCTCTGGGGCCAACGTCCTGACTTTC
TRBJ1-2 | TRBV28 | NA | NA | CASVSEVNYGYTF | TGTGCCAGCGTCAGCGAGGTTAACTATGGCTACACCTTC
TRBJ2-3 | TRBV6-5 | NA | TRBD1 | CASTDRPTDTQYF | TGTGCCAGCACGGACAGGCCCACAGATACGCAGTATTTT